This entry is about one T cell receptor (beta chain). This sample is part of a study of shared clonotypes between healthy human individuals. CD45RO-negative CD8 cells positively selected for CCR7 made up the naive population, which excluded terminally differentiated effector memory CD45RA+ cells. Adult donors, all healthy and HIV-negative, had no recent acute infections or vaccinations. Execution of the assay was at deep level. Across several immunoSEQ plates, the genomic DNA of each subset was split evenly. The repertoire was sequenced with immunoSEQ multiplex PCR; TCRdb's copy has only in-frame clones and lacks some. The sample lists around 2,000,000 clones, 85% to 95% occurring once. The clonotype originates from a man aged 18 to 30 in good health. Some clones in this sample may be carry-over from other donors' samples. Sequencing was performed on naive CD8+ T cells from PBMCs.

The CDR3 loop is CASSSPGTSGRHEQFF. For the CDR3, the DNA is TGTGCCAGCAGCTCCCCCGGGACTAGCGGGAGACATGAGCAGTTCTTC. The chain couples TRBV7-8 to TRBJ2-1; TRBD2 matches at 14 bases. Germline values: CDR1 SGHVS, CDR2 FQNEAQ. Germline trimming cut 4 bases from V and 8 bases from J; bases unmatched to any gene: 7. The length of the CDR3 is 16 residues.